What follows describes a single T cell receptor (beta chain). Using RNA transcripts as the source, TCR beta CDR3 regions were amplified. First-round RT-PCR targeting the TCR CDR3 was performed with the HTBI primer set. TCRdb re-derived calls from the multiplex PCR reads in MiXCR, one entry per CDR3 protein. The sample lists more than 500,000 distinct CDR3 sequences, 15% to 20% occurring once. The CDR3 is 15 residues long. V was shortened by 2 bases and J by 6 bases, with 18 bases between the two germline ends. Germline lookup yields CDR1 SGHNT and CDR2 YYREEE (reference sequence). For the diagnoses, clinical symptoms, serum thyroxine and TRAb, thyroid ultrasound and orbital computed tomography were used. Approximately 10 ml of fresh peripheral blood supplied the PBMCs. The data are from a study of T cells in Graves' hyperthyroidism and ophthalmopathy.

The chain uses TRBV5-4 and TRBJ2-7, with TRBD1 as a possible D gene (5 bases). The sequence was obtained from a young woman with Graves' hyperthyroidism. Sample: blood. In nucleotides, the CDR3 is TGTGCCAGCAGCTTAAAAGTATCTGGGGCCGCCGAGCAGTACTTC. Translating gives CASSLKVSGAAEQYF. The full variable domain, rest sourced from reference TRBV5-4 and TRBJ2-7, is ETGVTQSPTHLIKTRGQQVTLRCSSQSGHNTVSWYQQALGQGPQFIFQYYREEENGRGNFPPRFSGLQFPNYSSELNVNALELDDSALYLCASSLKVSGAAEQYFGPGTRLTVT.